This TCR beta chain was captured by sequencing in a study of blood T cell repertoires in COVID-19. Trimming cost V 7 bases and J 6 bases; bases outside gene matches: 14. Per germline, CDR1 MDHEN and CDR2 SYDVKM. The CDR3 totals 16 residues. This clone was seen just once. Sequencing was performed with immunoSEQ multiplex PCR; in TCRdb, only in-frame clones are kept and a portion is missing. Among tens of thousands of clones listed, 87% were seen once. Sequenced sample: peripheral blood. The clonotype originates from a man between 60 and 75 years old with COVID-19, enrolled during active disease. The chain links TRBV28 to TRBJ2-3, with 9 bases identical to TRBD1. CDR3 loop: CASTPNRGQGRDTQYF. The CDR3 DNA is TGTGCCAGCACCCCCAATCGGGGACAGGGAAGGGATACGCAGTATTTT.